The 21 T cell receptor beta chains reported below all come from one sample, sequenced in a study of molecular identifiers for immune sequencing clone quantification. TCRdb fed the PCR reads into MiXCR, producing one record per CDR3 protein. This table has some 650,000 distinct CDR3 sequences, 15% to 20% appearing once. Sequencing input: naive CD8+ T cells from blood, with Jurkat cell RNA spiked in. Noted subset: FACS-sorted CD8+CD4-CCR7+CD45RA+ naive T cells. Receptors were obtained from a human donor in good health. Some libraries in this study had Jurkat cell RNA spiked in.

This clonotype occurred many times. The chain carries TRBV4-3 and TRBJ2-3; 12 positions agree with TRBD2. The germline V gene has CDR1 LGHNA and CDR2 YSLEER. V shed 0 bases, J shed 5 bases, and the junction held 9 bases outside the gene matches. The CDR3 sequence is 18 residues long. The CDR3 protein is CASSQDPRLAGVGDTQYF. CDR3 nucleotide sequence: TGCGCCAGCAGCCAAGATCCCAGACTAGCGGGAGTCGGAGATACGCAGTATTTT.

This clonotype appeared many times. This chain links TRBV7-9 with TRBJ2-7; 10 bases align to TRBD2. After removal of 8 bases from V and 7 bases from J, the junction contained 2 bases not matched to a gene. CDR3 length equals 11 residues. CDR1 is SEHNR, CDR2 FQNEAQ, per germline (reference sequence). In nucleotides, the CDR3 is TGTGCCAGCCGGACTAGCGGTGAGCAGTACTTC. It is translated as CASRTSGEQYF.

This clonotype occurred a few times. The chain employs TRBV20-1 and TRBJ1-3; D is undetermined. The germline V gene encodes CDR1 DFQATT and CDR2 SNEGSKA (reference sequence). Trimming stripped 4 bases from V and 2 bases from J, with 15 bases between. The CDR3 runs to 15 residues. CDR3 nucleotides: TGCAGTGCTATTGCCGGGAGTCAAACTGGAAACACCATATATTTT. Protein sequence: CSAIAGSQTGNTIYF.

This clonotype appeared a single time. The junction departs from germline at one end; a sequencing error may be responsible. The chain's CDR3 is CAGSPLGQGNEQFF. The CDR3 DNA sequence: TGTGCCGGCAGTCCCTTGGGACAGGGTAATGAGCAGTTCTTC. The chain links TRBV6-1 to TRBJ2-1; 9 bases are a match to TRBD1. Germline V gives CDR1 MNHNS, CDR2 SASEGT. CDR3 length: 14 amino acids.

This clonotype was seen many times. This sequence joins TRBV6-1 and TRBJ1-5; TRBD1 matches at 9 bases. This CDR3 has 18 amino acids. J gave up 7 bases and V 2 bases, and 15 bases lay outside the gene matches. Germline-derived CDR1 and CDR2 are MNHNS and SASEGT. The CDR3 here is CASSERGQGPLLIQPQHF. In DNA, the CDR3 is TGTGCCAGCAGTGAAAGGGGACAGGGCCCCCTCCTGATCCAGCCCCAGCATTTT.

This clonotype has ten or more counts. The chain has TRBV12-3 or TRBV12-4 and TRBJ2-1; 11 bases are shared with TRBD2. The trim removed 5 bases at V and 5 bases at J, leaving 8 bases unmatched. This CDR3 contains 16 residues. CDR3 nucleotide sequence: TGTGCCAGCAGTGCTATAGCGGGAGGGCCTCACAATGAGCAGTTCTTC. Encoded protein: CASSAIAGGPHNEQFF.

This clonotype was detected a few times. V is TRBV19 and J is TRBJ2-1; TRBD2 matches 7 bases. J lost 6 bases, V lost 1 base, and 6 bases had no gene match. Germline V gene data show CDR1 as LNHDA and CDR2 as SQIVND (reference sequence). CDR3 length equals 15 residues. The CDR3 loop reads CASSIVLSSGNEQFF. The DNA of the CDR3 is TGTGCCAGTAGTATAGTATTGTCTAGCGGCAATGAGCAGTTCTTC.

This chain joins TRBV27 and TRBJ2-3; D might be TRBD2 (6 bases). The V gene lost 5 bases and the J gene lost 0 bases, with 21 bases spanning the gap. The germline gives CDR1 MNHEY, CDR2 SMNVEV (reference sequence). The CDR3 runs 18 residues. CDR3 sequence: CASSADGGFGTSTDTQYF. The CDR3 bases are TGTGCCAGCAGTGCCGATGGGGGGTTCGGAACTAGCACAGATACGCAGTATTTT.

Remarks on this clonotype: This could be a read error, since a much larger clone is one nucleotide away. CDR3: CASSFGFMNTGAFF. The CDR3 coding sequence is TGTGCCAGCAGCTTCGGATTTATGAACACTGGAGCTTTCTTT. This chain joins TRBV7-2 and TRBJ1-1; D not certain. The germline V gene encodes CDR1 SGHTA and CDR2 FQGNSA. The CDR3 totals 14 residues.

This clonotype has a count of ten or more. This rearrangement joins TRBV13 to TRBJ2-1, with 7 bases fitting TRBD2. The J segment lost 5 bases and the V segment lost 3 bases, leaving 10 bases of the junction unmatched. This CDR3 comprises 16 residues. Germline V gene sequence: CDR1 PRHDT, CDR2 FYEKMQ (reference sequence). The CDR3 DNA reads as TGTGCCAGCAGCTTCCCCCTAGCGGAGCGAGACAATGAGCAGTTCTTC. It encodes CASSFPLAERDNEQFF.

The chain has TRBV11-2 and TRBJ2-4; 11 nucleotides agree with TRBD2. There are 17 residues in the CDR3. The germline V gene encodes CDR1 SGHAT and CDR2 FQNNGV. V lost 0 bases, J lost 6 bases, and 7 bases stayed unmatched. In DNA, the CDR3 is TGTGCCAGCAGCTTAGAACTAGCGGGAGTGGGCCTAAACATTCAGTACTTC. Residues: CASSLELAGVGLNIQYF.

With regard to this clonotype: A clone one base away is much larger, so this may be a read error. The V and J genes are TRBV7-9 and TRBJ2-7, with TRBD2 matching over 7 bases. J was trimmed by 7 bases and V by 5 bases; bases with no gene match: 11. Germline CDR1 SEHNR, CDR2 FQNEAQ (reference sequence). The CDR3 extends over 14 amino acids. The CDR3 DNA is TGTGCCAGCAGCCTGTGGGAGGGATTTGGTGAGCAGTACTTC. Translating it yields CASSLWEGFGEQYF. Looking up the rest from reference TRBV7-9 and TRBJ2-7 gives the full variable domain: DTGVSQNPRHKITKRGQNVTFRCDPISEHNRLYWYRQTLGQGPEFLTYFQNEAQLEKSRLLSDRFSAERPKGSFSTLEIQRTEQGDSAMYLCASSLWEGFGEQYFGPGTRLTVT.

Concerning this clonotype itself: This sequence may be a read error, since a much larger clone differs from it by one base. The J gene is TRBJ2-5, the V gene TRBV7-6; D unresolved. Germline V gives CDR1 SGHVS, CDR2 FNYEAQ. The CDR3 extends over 14 amino acids. The V and J ends lost 4 bases and 0 bases respectively, with 9 bases between them. DNA of the CDR3: TGTGCCAGCAGCTCCAGTGGGTACCAAGAGACCCAGTACTTC. It is translated as CASSSSGYQETQYF.

In the case of this clonotype: Being one base from a much bigger clone, this may be a read error. The chain employs TRBV27 and TRBJ1-5; the D gene is possibly TRBD1 (5 bases). Per germline, CDR1 MNHEY and CDR2 SMNVEV (reference sequence). The CDR3 is 13 amino acids. The CDR3 spells CASSSRVLQPKHF. CDR3 coding DNA: TGTGCCAGCAGTTCCAGGGTCCTTCAGCCCAAGCATTTT.

Worth noting for this clonotype: A much larger clone differs by one base, so this may be a read error. The rearrangement uses TRBV19 and TRBJ2-2; no firm D call. This CDR3 is 13 amino acids long. From germline, CDR1 is LNHDA and CDR2 SQIVND (reference sequence). V was shortened by 9 bases and J by 4 bases, with 12 bases between the two germline ends. The CDR3 reads CASDIPSTGELFF. As DNA, the CDR3 is TGTGCCAGCGACATCCCGAGCACCGGGGAGCTGTTTTTT.

In its sample, this clonotype was seen many times. The rearrangement uses TRBV7-9 and TRBJ1-4; D call uncertain. This CDR3 is 14 amino acids long. With 1 base removed from V and 0 bases from J, the gap between germline ends came to 3 bases. The germline gives CDR1 SEHNR, CDR2 FQNEAQ (reference sequence). The CDR3 spells CASSLDTTNEKLFF. The CDR3 bases are TGTGCCAGCAGCTTAGATACAACTAATGAAAAACTGTTTTTT.

This clonotype showed up many times. This chain links TRBV29-1 with TRBJ1-2; TRBD1 aligns across 7 bases. CDR1 is SQVTM and CDR2 is ANQGSEA in the germline V gene. The trim removed 5 bases at V and 2 bases at J, leaving 17 bases unmatched. The CDR3 sequence is 17 residues long. CDR3 DNA sequence: TGCAGCGTTCCCCGAACCGGAGACAGGGTCCCAAACTATGGCTACACCTTC. Translated, it gives CSVPRTGDRVPNYGYTF.

This clonotype was seen more than once but under ten times. The chain has TRBV5-1 and TRBJ2-1, with no clear D. Germline values: CDR1 SGHRS, CDR2 YFSETQ. The germline V and J ends were trimmed by 0 bases and 5 bases, with 9 bases remaining between them. The CDR3 runs 14 residues. CDR3 DNA sequence: TGCGCCAGCAGCTTGGACAGTCTCAACAATGAGCAGTTCTTC. Amino acids: CASSLDSLNNEQFF.

The genes are TRBV19 and TRBJ2-5; 7 positions match TRBD2. The ends lost 5 bases at V and 2 bases at J; junction bases unmatched: 8. Per the germline V gene, CDR1 is LNHDA and CDR2 is SQIVND (reference sequence). The CDR3 is 15 residues long. DNA of the CDR3: TGTGCCAGTAGTGCACCTCCGGGACTACAAGAGACCCAGTACTTC. This sequence encodes CASSAPPGLQETQYF. Filled out from reference TRBV19 and TRBJ2-5, the complete variable domain reads DGGITQSPKYLFRKEGQNVTLSCEQNLNHDAMYWYRQDPGQGLRLIYYSQIVNDFQKGDIAEGYSVSREKKESFPLTVTSAQKNPTAFYLCASSAPPGLQETQYFGPGTRLLVL.

This clonotype was picked up many times. J is TRBJ2-5 and V is TRBV9; 7 bases match TRBD1. Germline V lookup: CDR1 SGDLS, CDR2 YYNGEE. This CDR3 region has 16 residues. Trimming took 1 base from V and 2 from J; bases not matched to a gene: 8. The CDR3 here is CASSVKRDRQQETQYF. In DNA, the CDR3 is TGTGCCAGCAGCGTAAAACGGGACAGACAGCAAGAGACCCAGTACTTC.

In this sample, this clonotype turned up many times. As DNA, the CDR3 is TGTGCCAGCAGCTTAAAGGTTCTCGGGAGCTCCTACAATGAGCAGTTCTTC. It is translated as CASSLKVLGSSYNEQFF. V and J are TRBV7-3 and TRBJ2-1; a possible D gene is TRBD2 (6 bases). V gave up 1 base and J gave up 0 bases, with 13 bases separating them. This CDR3 spans 17 amino acids. CDR1 is SGHTA, CDR2 FQGTGA, per germline. The full variable domain, in which reference TRBV7-3 and TRBJ2-1 provide the parts outside the CDR3, is GAGVSQTPSNKVTEKGKYVELRCDPISGHTALYWYRQSLGQGPEFLIYFQGTGAADDSGLPNDRFFAVRPEGSVSTLKIQRTERGDSAVYLCASSLKVLGSSYNEQFFGPGTRLTVL.